The next 19 T cell receptor beta chains were all read from a single sample in a study of cytomegalovirus exposure and HLA in healthy donors. The study ran its PCR with 60 Vbeta and 13 Jbeta primers. Assay: immunoSEQ multiplex PCR; the TCRdb copy retains only in-frame clones and omits some. The sample yields roughly 100,000 clones, about 71% seen once. Material: PBMCs. The receptors originated from a woman in her forties or fifties in good health and CMV-seronegative.

The chain links TRBV4-2 to TRBJ1-4, with D unresolved. CDR3 length: 18 residues. Germline CDR1 is LGHNA and CDR2 is YNFKEQ. With 4 bases removed from V and 5 bases from J, the gap between germline ends came to 23 bases. CDR3 DNA sequence: TGTGCCAGCAGCCCTTCTGGCCGGCTCCGAGGCTCCAATGAAAAACTGTTTTTT. Translated, it gives CASSPSGRLRGSNEKLFF.

V and J are TRBV5-1 and TRBJ1-1, with unresolved D. CDR1 is SGHRS and CDR2 is YFSETQ in the germline V gene. The ends were cut back, 2 bases at V and 1 base at J, with 15 bases in the middle. The CDR3 is 16 amino acids. The CDR3: CASSLIGPGGNTEAFF. CDR3 nucleotide sequence: TGCGCCAGCAGCTTAATCGGACCGGGAGGGAACACTGAAGCTTTCTTT.

This clone was seen a handful of times. This rearrangement joins TRBV4-2 to TRBJ2-1; TRBD2 matches at 12 bases. The CDR3 contains 21 residues. Germline V lookup: CDR1 LGHNA, CDR2 YNFKEQ. After removal of 0 bases from V and 8 bases from J, the junction contained 20 bases not matched to a gene. The chain's CDR3 is CASSQENPATTSGSQRDEQFF. CDR3 DNA: TGTGCCAGCAGCCAAGAAAATCCCGCGACGACTAGCGGGAGCCAGAGGGATGAGCAGTTCTTC.

The table lists this clone with a few counts. The chain couples TRBV5-6 to TRBJ2-5; D is undetermined. Trimming pared 4 bases from V and 2 bases from J, leaving 9 bases between. CDR3 length: 13 residues. From germline, CDR1 is SGHDT and CDR2 YYEEEE. In DNA, the CDR3 is TGTGCCAGCAGCCGATACATTCAAGAGACCCAGTACTTC. This encodes CASSRYIQETQYF.

The chain carries TRBV7-2 and TRBJ2-5, with 7 nucleotides matching TRBD2. This CDR3 comprises 12 residues. After removal of 5 bases from V and 6 bases from J, the junction contained 3 bases not matched to a gene. Germline-derived CDR1 and CDR2 are SGHTA and FQGNSA. Here the CDR3 DNA reads TGTGCCAGCAGCGGGGAGGGGCAGACCCAGTACTTC. This gives the protein CASSGEGQTQYF.

This clone was detected a few times. Written as DNA, the CDR3 is TGTGCCAGCAGTGACCAAGACAGGGATGGCTACACCTTC. Translating gives CASSDQDRDGYTF. This sequence joins TRBV6-4 and TRBJ1-2, with 7 bases aligning to TRBD1. In germline, CDR1 is MRHNA, CDR2 SNTAGT. There are 13 residues in the CDR3. The V gene end was trimmed by 2 bases and the J gene end by 6 bases; junction bases not matched to a gene: 3.

The rearrangement joins TRBV7-6 to TRBJ2-2, with 7 bases fitting TRBD2. CDR3 length: 17 amino acids. Per the germline V gene, CDR1 is SGHVS and CDR2 is FNYEAQ. The trim removed 1 base at V and 6 bases at J, leaving 11 bases unmatched. This CDR3 is CASSLDPAGPFAGELFF. The CDR3 DNA reads as TGTGCCAGCAGCTTAGACCCAGCGGGACCCTTTGCCGGGGAGCTGTTTTTT.

The chain has TRBV6-5 and TRBJ1-5; D gene uncertain. The ends were cut back, 4 bases at V and 3 bases at J, with 13 bases in the middle. The CDR3 totals 15 residues. The germline V gene has CDR1 MNHEY and CDR2 SVGAGI. The CDR3 bases are TGTGCCAGCAGTTTAGTCGGAGGGCACAATCAGCCCCAGCATTTT. As protein: CASSLVGGHNQPQHF.

This clone was found once. At one boundary the junction diverges from the germline segment, which might be a read error. The chain links TRBV5-4 to TRBJ2-1; 12 nucleotides line up with TRBD2. From germline, CDR1 is SGHNT and CDR2 YYREEE (reference sequence). CDR3 length: 15 residues. The CDR3 DNA reads as TGTGCCAGCAGCCCACCCGGGCTAGCGGGGGGGCCAGGAGTCTTC. This translates into CASSPPGLAGGPGVF.

The chain links TRBV5-1 to TRBJ1-1, with D hard to call. The CDR3 consists of 16 residues. Germline CDR1 and CDR2: SGHRS and YFSETQ. V gave up 4 bases and J gave up 0 bases, with 16 bases separating them. CDR3 sequence reads: CASSLTVGRVNTEAFF. CDR3 bases: TGCGCCAGCAGCCTGACGGTTGGGCGGGTGAACACTGAAGCTTTCTTT.

This clone was counted only a few times. J is TRBJ2-2 and V is TRBV6-1; 7 nucleotides match TRBD1. This CDR3 is built from 15 residues. V dropped 6 bases and J dropped 2; count of bases not matched to a gene: 6. The germline V gene encodes CDR1 MNHNS and CDR2 SASEGT. CDR3 sequence: CASRLGTDNTGELFF. The CDR3 bases are TGTGCCAGCAGACTTGGGACAGATAACACCGGGGAGCTGTTTTTT.

The chain combines TRBV7-9 with TRBJ2-1; D is perhaps TRBD2 (5 bases). Germline CDR1 reads SEHNR; CDR2 reads FQNEAQ (reference sequence). The V end was cut by 0 bases, the J end by 0 bases, with 9 bases between. The length of the CDR3 is 16 residues. The CDR3 DNA sequence: TGTGCCAGCAGCTTAGCATATACTAGCTCCTACAATGAGCAGTTCTTC. It encodes CASSLAYTSSYNEQFF.

The chain has TRBV5-1 and TRBJ2-2, with D maybe TRBD1 (6 bases). Trimming took 0 bases from V and 4 from J, leaving 10 bases between them. Germline CDR1 and CDR2: SGHRS and YFSETQ. This CDR3 has 15 amino acids. The CDR3 bases are TGCGCCAGCAGCTTGGGGGGGCGAGGCACCGGGGAGCTGTTTTTT. It specifies CASSLGGRGTGELFF.

There are a few counts of this clone. The genes are TRBV6-6 and TRBJ1-3; 7 nucleotides match TRBD1. CDR1 and CDR2 from the germline V gene are MNHNY and SVGAGI (reference sequence). The CDR3 consists of 14 residues. With V trimmed by 6 bases and J by 4 bases, 6 bases remained unmatched. CDR3 in amino acids: CASSETGNGNTIYF. CDR3 nucleotide sequence: TGTGCCAGCAGCGAGACAGGGAACGGAAACACCATATATTTT.

The CDR3 loop reads CSVAVKGLYEQYF. CDR3 nucleotide sequence: TGCAGCGTCGCAGTCAAGGGACTCTACGAGCAGTACTTC. The chain uses TRBV29-1 and TRBJ2-5, with D possibly matching TRBD2 (6 bases). The DNA end is a closer match to TRBJ2-7, so the J assignment may be wrong. This CDR3 has 13 residues. Germline CDR1 is SQVTM and CDR2 is ANQGSEA.

The chain joins TRBV9 to TRBJ2-6, with D perhaps TRBD2 (5 bases). Germline V gives CDR1 SGDLS, CDR2 YYNGEE. V was shortened by 0 bases and J by 4 bases, with 14 bases between the two germline ends. The CDR3 extends over 17 amino acids. CDR3 sequence: CASSVGGSLGGANVLTF. Written as DNA, the CDR3 is TGTGCCAGCAGCGTAGGAGGGTCCCTGGGAGGGGCCAACGTCCTGACTTTC.

The J gene is TRBJ2-7, the V gene TRBV19; 10 bases match TRBD1. After removal of 4 bases from V and 2 bases from J, the junction contained 2 bases not matched to a gene. Looked up from germline, CDR1 is LNHDA and CDR2 is SQIVND (reference sequence). There are 14 residues in the CDR3. CDR3 sequence: CASSTGQGPYEQYF. The CDR3 coding sequence is TGTGCCAGTAGTACGGGACAGGGGCCCTACGAGCAGTACTTC.

This sequence joins TRBV28 and TRBJ1-1; D is uncertain. Germline V gene data show CDR1 as MDHEN and CDR2 as SYDVKM. The CDR3 length is 12 residues. Deletions cut 4 bases from V and 7 bases from J, with 10 bases between. CDR3 region: CASSSQRDEAFF. Here the CDR3 DNA reads TGTGCCAGCAGTTCACAACGGGATGAAGCTTTCTTT. Full variable domain (outside the CDR3, taken from reference TRBV28 and TRBJ1-1): DVKVTQSSRYLVKRTGEKVFLECVQDMDHENMFWYRQDPGLGLRLIYFSYDVKMKEKGDIPEGYSVSREKKERFSLILESASTNQTSMYLCASSSQRDEAFFGQGTRLTVV.

The chain joins TRBV4-1 to TRBJ1-1; D uncertain. Germline V gene sequence: CDR1 MGHRA, CDR2 YSYEKL. V was pared by 0 bases and J by 1 base, with 12 bases between. The CDR3 spans 16 residues. The CDR3 DNA reads TGCGCCAGCAGCCAAGATGGGAGTCGAAAGAACACTGAAGCTTTCTTT. Translated: CASSQDGSRKNTEAFF.